These 20 T cell receptor beta chains originate from one sample sequenced in a study of TIL therapy for anti-PD-1-resistant metastatic lung cancer. The time point was: pre-treatment sample, taken before nivolumab and TIL therapy. This was the immunoSEQ v3 assay. Sequencing used immunoSEQ multiplex PCR; TCRdb keeps in-frame clones, though not all of them. The table records tens of thousands of clones, roughly 85% of them present only once. The sample here was blood, taken at baseline. These receptor sequences come from a man aged 65-85 years with non-small cell lung cancer.

V usage is TRBV9 and J usage is TRBJ2-6, with D uncertain. The CDR3 contains 15 residues. Deletions cut 1 base from V and 1 base from J, with 6 bases between. Germline CDR1 reads SGDLS; CDR2 reads YYNGEE. CDR3 nucleotides: TGTGCCAGCAGCGTACACAGTTCTGGGGCCAACGTCCTGACTTTC. Amino acids: CASSVHSSGANVLTF.

The sample holds one count of this clone. The chain employs TRBV19 and TRBJ2-5, with 8 bases lining up with TRBD2. CDR3 length: 14 amino acids. With V trimmed by 6 bases and J by 4 bases, 7 bases remained unmatched. The V gene's germline CDR1 is LNHDA and CDR2 SQIVND (reference sequence). The CDR3 region has the DNA TGTGCCAGTAGCGGACTAGCATGGGGAGAGACCCAGTACTTC. Its translation: CASSGLAWGETQYF.

This chain connects TRBV6-5 to TRBJ2-5; D perhaps matches TRBD2 (5 bases). The V gene's germline CDR1 is MNHEY and CDR2 SVGAGI. V was pared by 2 bases and J by 4 bases, with 11 bases between. This CDR3 contains 14 residues. DNA of the CDR3: TGTGCCAGCAGTTACGGGGAGTCGATAGAGACCCAGTACTTC. Translated, it gives CASSYGESIETQYF.

The rearrangement joins TRBV18 to TRBJ2-7; D possibly corresponds to TRBD2 (5 bases). This CDR3 comprises 13 residues. V dropped 3 bases and J dropped 6 bases, with 12 bases sitting between them. The germline gives CDR1 KGHSH, CDR2 LQKENI. For the CDR3, the DNA is TGTGCCAGCTCACCGTCTAGCCGGGGCGAGCAGTACTTC. This codes for CASSPSSRGEQYF.

This clone was recorded a few times. The rearrangement joins TRBV7-9 to TRBJ1-6; D gene unclear. V lost 5 bases, J lost 10 bases, and 9 bases lay in between. This CDR3 spans 12 amino acids. CDR1 is SEHNR, CDR2 FQNEAQ, per germline (reference sequence). The chain's CDR3 is CASSLDWSPLHF. The CDR3 nucleotides read TGTGCCAGCAGCCTGGATTGGTCACCCCTCCACTTT.

This chain uses TRBV7-9 with TRBJ2-1; the D is unclear. The ends were cut back, 2 bases at V and 9 bases at J, with 14 bases in the middle. CDR1 is SEHNR, CDR2 FQNEAQ, per germline (reference sequence). The CDR3 loop spans 14 amino acids. Written as DNA, the CDR3 is TGTGCCAGCAGCTTAAGTGGGCGGTGGGGTGAGCAGTTCTTC. Translated, it gives CASSLSGRWGEQFF.

The chain has TRBV6-1 and TRBJ2-1, with D possibly TRBD2 on 5 matching bases. Per germline, CDR1 MNHNS and CDR2 SASEGT. V lost 2 bases and J lost 0, with 14 bases in between. CDR3 length equals 17 residues. CDR3 sequence: CASSERGSLNSYNEQFF. Here the CDR3 DNA reads TGTGCCAGCAGTGAAAGAGGGTCCCTTAACTCCTACAATGAGCAGTTCTTC.

Here the CDR3 DNA reads TGTGCCAGCAGCAAACCTCGAGGGGGGGACGGAAACACCATATATTTT. Amino acid sequence: CASSKPRGGDGNTIYF. The genes are TRBV28 and TRBJ1-3; possible D gene TRBD1, 6 bases. This CDR3 is built from 16 residues. V was trimmed by 6 bases and J by 4 bases, leaving 19 bases between them. Germline CDR1 and CDR2: MDHEN and SYDVKM. Full variable domain (missing parts from reference TRBV28 and TRBJ1-3): DVKVTQSSRYLVKRTGEKVFLECVQDMDHENMFWYRQDPGLGLRLIYFSYDVKMKEKGDIPEGYSVSREKKERFSLILESASTNQTSMYLCASSKPRGGDGNTIYFGEGSWLTVV.

This sequence joins TRBV29-1 and TRBJ2-3; perhaps D is TRBD1 or TRBD2 (6 bases each). V was shortened by 1 base and J by 5 bases, with 19 bases between the two germline ends. The germline V gene has CDR1 SQVTM and CDR2 ANQGSEA. This CDR3 contains 16 residues. The CDR3 region is CSVEAVPQGGKDTQYF. The DNA of the CDR3 is TGCAGCGTTGAAGCAGTTCCTCAAGGGGGGAAAGATACGCAGTATTTT.

This clone was detected a few times. The chain joins TRBV11-2 to TRBJ2-2; D remains ambiguous. Trimming removed 2 bases from V and 11 bases from J, with 9 bases in between. Germline CDR1 SGHAT, CDR2 FQNNGV. This CDR3 spans 12 amino acids. CDR3 sequence (DNA): TGTGCCAGCAGCTTAATCCGGAGTGAGCTGTTTTTT. It translates to CASSLIRSELFF. The whole variable domain, remainder taken from reference TRBV11-2 and TRBJ2-2, is EAGVAQSPRYKIIEKRQSVAFWCNPISGHATLYWYQQILGQGPKLLIQFQNNGVVDDSQLPKDRFSAERLKGVDSTLKIQPAKLEDSAVYLCASSLIRSELFFGEGSRLTVL.

J is TRBJ2-2 and V is TRBV6-5, with 9 bases matching TRBD1. The V gene's germline CDR1 is MNHEY and CDR2 SVGAGI. The V gene end was trimmed by 6 bases and the J gene end by 5 bases; junction bases not matched to a gene: 7. The CDR3 length is 15 residues. The CDR3 region is CASRDRGSGTGELFF. The CDR3 DNA is TGTGCCAGCAGAGACAGGGGGTCAGGTACCGGGGAGCTGTTTTTT.

V is TRBV7-2 and J is TRBJ2-3; 7 bases match TRBD2. CDR3 length: 12 amino acids. V lost 5 bases to trimming and J lost 7 bases; unmatched junction nucleotides: 3. Germline V gene sequence: CDR1 SGHTA, CDR2 FQGNSA. The CDR3 protein is CASSPTSHTQYF. In DNA form, the CDR3 reads TGTGCCAGCAGCCCGACTAGCCATACGCAGTATTTT.

V gene TRBV6-5 combines with J gene TRBJ1-5; 8 bases line up with TRBD1. The junction had 3 bases not matched to a gene; V was cut back by 6 bases and J by 2 bases. The CDR3 covers 14 residues. CDR1 and CDR2 from the germline V gene are MNHEY and SVGAGI. The CDR3 DNA reads TGTGCCAGCAGCATGGGACAGGGCAATCAGCCCCAGCATTTT. Translating it yields CASSMGQGNQPQHF.

This clone has just a few counts. The rearrangement joins TRBV7-2 to TRBJ2-7; 8 bases fit TRBD2. Germline trimming cut 0 bases from V and 7 bases from J; bases unmatched to any gene: 5. This CDR3 is 14 amino acids long. In germline, CDR1 is SGHTA, CDR2 FQGNSA. DNA for the CDR3: TGTGCCAGCAGCTTAGCTAGCGGGACGGGTGAGCAGTACTTC. Translated: CASSLASGTGEQYF.

The genes are TRBV19 and TRBJ1-5, with a weak D call TRBD1 (5 bases). Trimming removed 3 bases at V and 3 bases at J, with 9 bases between. The germline gives CDR1 LNHDA, CDR2 SQIVND (reference sequence). The CDR3 has 14 residues. The CDR3 sequence: CASSIEGPNQPQHF. CDR3 in DNA: TGTGCCAGTAGTATTGAGGGGCCCAATCAGCCCCAGCATTTT.

This clone was seen only once. This chain uses TRBV5-5 with TRBJ2-1; D assignment may be TRBD1 or TRBD2 (5 bases each). Trimming left V 3 bases short and J 5 bases short, with 18 bases between. The CDR3 consists of 16 residues. Looked up from germline, CDR1 is SGHKS and CDR2 is YYEKEE (reference sequence). The DNA of the CDR3 is TGTGCCAGCAGCTGGGGTGTTGGGGGTGCGAACAATGAGCAGTTCTTC. This gives the protein CASSWGVGGANNEQFF.

The J gene is TRBJ2-7, the V gene TRBV19, with 8 bases aligning to TRBD2. V lost 4 bases, J lost 8 bases, and 7 bases stayed unmatched. Germline loops: CDR1 LNHDA, CDR2 SQIVND (reference sequence). CDR3 size: 13 residues. The CDR3 reads CASSRADSGKQYF. Written as DNA, the CDR3 is TGTGCCAGTAGTAGGGCGGATAGCGGGAAGCAGTACTTC.

This chain links TRBV28 with TRBJ1-3; D not resolved. Trimming shortened V by 10 bases and J by 3 bases, and 16 bases separated the two germline ends. The germline V gene encodes CDR1 MDHEN and CDR2 SYDVKM. The CDR3 sequence is 14 residues long. The CDR3 reads CATAGILGGNTIYF. CDR3 in DNA: TGTGCCACCGCGGGAATCTTGGGTGGAAACACCATATATTTT.

The V gene is TRBV7-3, the J gene TRBJ2-3; either TRBD1 or TRBD2 may supply D (6 bases each). With 2 bases removed from V and 0 bases from J, the gap between germline ends came to 24 bases. The CDR3 spans 20 residues. Germline V gene sequence: CDR1 SGHTA, CDR2 FQGTGA. For the CDR3, the DNA is TGTGCCAGCAGCTTACAAGCCAGAATTAGCGGAAGGGGGAGCACAGATACGCAGTATTTT. Amino acid sequence: CASSLQARISGRGSTDTQYF.

The chain couples TRBV29-1 to TRBJ2-1; D is perhaps TRBD1 or TRBD2 (5 bases each). The germline V and J ends were trimmed by 7 bases and 9 bases, with 16 bases remaining between them. CDR3 length equals 12 residues. Germline V gives CDR1 SQVTM, CDR2 ANQGSEA. CDR3 region: CSAPGPLGEQFF. The DNA of the CDR3 is TGCAGCGCCCCGGGACCTCTGGGTGAGCAGTTCTTC.